The rows below give T cell receptor beta chains drawn from one sample of a study of shared clonotypes between healthy human individuals. Sequenced by immunoSEQ multiplex PCR; TCRdb stores in-frame clones only, minus some. The sample has some 790,000 clones, approximately 77% seen once. Material: memory CD4+ T cells sorted from blood. All receptors derive from a young woman in good health. Both conserved end residues are part of each CDR3. The D gene is left open where the match is weak. Size is stated for part of the rows, as once, few or many counts, or as a class when the clone is expanded.

TRBD1	TRBJ2-7	many	TRBV5-1	CASSFTGGREQYF	TGCGCCAGCAGCTTTACAGGGGGCCGCGAGCAGTACTTC
.	TRBJ1-4	.	TRBV30	CAWSAQPAENEKLFF	TGTGCCTGGAGTGCCCAGCCTGCCGAGAATGAAAAACTGTTTTTT
.	TRBJ1-1	.	TRBV28	CASSRGGQTNTEAFF	TGTGCCAGCAGTAGGGGTGGTCAGACGAACACTGAAGCTTTCTTT
.	TRBJ1-4	few	TRBV18	CASSPPPGSTTNEKLFF	TGTGCCAGCTCACCGCCTCCGGGGTCTACAACTAATGAAAAACTGTTTTTT
.	TRBJ1-4	.	TRBV5-4	CASSLASGTGEKLFF	TGTGCCAGCAGCTTGGCGTCGGGGACGGGTGAAAAACTGTTTTTT
.	TRBJ2-7	.	TRBV9	CASSVRVRKTYEQYF	TGTGCCAGCAGCGTAAGGGTCCGGAAAACCTACGAGCAGTACTTC
.	TRBJ1-3	few	TRBV29-1	CSVGSGVGNTIYF	TGCAGCGTTGGATCTGGGGTCGGAAACACCATATATTTT
.	TRBJ2-5	.	TRBV7-7	CASSFTSRETQYF	TGTGCCAGCAGCTTCACTAGCCGTGAGACCCAGTACTTC
TRBD2	TRBJ2-3	few	TRBV7-2	CASSSSVLAGVDTQYF	TGTGCCAGCAGCTCTAGTGTACTAGCGGGAGTAGATACGCAGTATTTT
.	TRBJ2-1	.	TRBV25-1	CASSDSSVSSNEQFF	TGTGCCAGCAGTGATTCGTCAGTCAGTTCAAATGAGCAGTTCTTC
.	TRBJ1-5	.	TRBV19	CASSERNQPQHF	TGTGCCAGTAGTGAACGGAATCAGCCCCAGCATTTT
.	TRBJ1-1	.	TRBV28	CASSSDTEAFF	TGTGCCAGCAGCTCCGACACTGAAGCTTTCTTT
.	TRBJ2-1	.	TRBV5-1	CAGEGQNDSYNEQFF	TGCGCCGGGGAGGGACAAAATGACTCCTACAATGAGCAGTTCTTC
.	TRBJ2-5	.	TRBV4-2	CASSQDVAGQIQETQYF	TGTGCCAGCAGCCAAGATGTCGCGGGACAAATCCAAGAGACCCAGTACTTC
.	TRBJ1-2	few	TRBV19	CASRWDISGYTF	TGTGCCAGTAGATGGGACATCTCCGGCTACACCTTC
.	TRBJ2-2	.	TRBV29-1	CSVTGELFF	TGCAGCGTGACCGGGGAGCTGTTTTTT
.	TRBJ2-7	.	TRBV6-1	CASSEPRLAYEQYF	TGTGCCAGCAGTGAACCCAGGCTAGCCTACGAGCAGTACTTC
.	TRBJ1-4	many	TRBV2	CASGEGTANEKLFF	TGTGCCAGCGGAGAAGGGACCGCTAATGAAAAACTGTTTTTT
.	TRBJ2-1	.	TRBV5-1	CASSLVLRLGNEQFF	TGCGCCAGCAGCTTGGTGCTGAGGCTAGGGAATGAGCAGTTCTTC
.	TRBJ1-1	.	TRBV28	CASSPMAGITEAFF	TGTGCCAGCAGTCCTATGGCAGGCATCACTGAAGCTTTCTTT
.	TRBJ1-1	.	TRBV6-6	CASSYWGTPNTEAFF	TGTGCCAGCAGTTATTGGGGCACTCCAAACACTGAAGCTTTCTTT
.	TRBJ2-7	.	TRBV11-2	CASSLGQSPGEQYF	TGTGCCAGCAGCTTAGGACAGTCCCCGGGGGAGCAGTACTTC
.	TRBJ2-7	.	TRBV7-9	CASTRAGWYEQYF	TGTGCCAGCACACGTGCAGGGTGGTACGAGCAGTACTTC